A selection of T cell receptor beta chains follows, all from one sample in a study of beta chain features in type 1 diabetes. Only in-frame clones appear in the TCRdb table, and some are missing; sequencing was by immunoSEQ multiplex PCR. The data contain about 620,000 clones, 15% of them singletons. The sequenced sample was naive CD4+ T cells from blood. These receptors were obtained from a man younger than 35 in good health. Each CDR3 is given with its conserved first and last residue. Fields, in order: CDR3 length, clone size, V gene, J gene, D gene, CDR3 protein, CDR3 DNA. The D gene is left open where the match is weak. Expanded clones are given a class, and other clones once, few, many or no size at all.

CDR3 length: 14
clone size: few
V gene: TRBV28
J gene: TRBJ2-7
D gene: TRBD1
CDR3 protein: CASGTGTGSYEQYF
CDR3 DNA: TGTGCCAGCGGGACCGGGACAGGGTCCTACGAGCAGTACTTC

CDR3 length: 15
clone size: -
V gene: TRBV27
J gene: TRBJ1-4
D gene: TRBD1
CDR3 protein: CASSPLRDRGEKLFF
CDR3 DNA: TGTGCCAGCAGCCCCCTCCGGGACAGGGGGGAAAAACTGTTTTTT

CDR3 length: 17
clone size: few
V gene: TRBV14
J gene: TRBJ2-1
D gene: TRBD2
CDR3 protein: CASSQDRKGLAFGEQFF
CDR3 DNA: TGTGCCAGCAGCCAAGATAGGAAGGGACTAGCGTTCGGTGAGCAGTTCTTC

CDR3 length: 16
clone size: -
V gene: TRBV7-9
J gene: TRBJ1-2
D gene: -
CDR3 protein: CASSLVPGTLHYGYTF
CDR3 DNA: TGTGCCAGCAGCTTAGTTCCAGGGACTCTTCACTATGGCTACACCTTC

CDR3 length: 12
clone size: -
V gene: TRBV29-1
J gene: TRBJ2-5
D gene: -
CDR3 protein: CSVRGGEETQYF
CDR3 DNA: TGCAGCGTGCGAGGAGGGGAGGAGACCCAGTACTTC

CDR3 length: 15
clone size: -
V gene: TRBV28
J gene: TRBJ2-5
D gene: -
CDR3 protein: CASSLGGFMKETQYF
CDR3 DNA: TGTGCCAGCAGTTTAGGGGGCTTTATGAAAGAGACCCAGTACTTC

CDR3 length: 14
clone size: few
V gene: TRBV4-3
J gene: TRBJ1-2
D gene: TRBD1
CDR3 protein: CASSQAGDSRGYTF
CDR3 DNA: TGCGCCAGCAGCCAAGCAGGGGACAGTCGTGGCTACACCTTC

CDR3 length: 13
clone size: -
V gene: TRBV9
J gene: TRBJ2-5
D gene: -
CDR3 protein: CASSDNNRETQYF
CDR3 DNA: TGTGCCAGCAGCGACAATAATCGGGAGACCCAGTACTTC

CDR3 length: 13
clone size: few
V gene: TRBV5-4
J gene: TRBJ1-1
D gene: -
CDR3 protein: CASSLSYRAEAFF
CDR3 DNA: TGTGCCAGCAGCTTATCGTACAGGGCTGAAGCTTTCTTT

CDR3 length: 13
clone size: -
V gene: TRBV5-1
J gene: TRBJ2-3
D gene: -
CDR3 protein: CASRSTGADTQYF
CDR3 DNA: TGCGCCAGTCGAAGCACTGGGGCGGATACGCAGTATTTT

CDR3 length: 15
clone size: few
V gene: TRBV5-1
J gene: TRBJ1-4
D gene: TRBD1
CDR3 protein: CASSLGQGSGEKLFF
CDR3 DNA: TGCGCCAGCAGCTTGGGACAGGGGTCCGGTGAAAAACTGTTTTTT

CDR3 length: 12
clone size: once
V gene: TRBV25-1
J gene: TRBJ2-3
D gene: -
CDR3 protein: CASSYTTDTQYF
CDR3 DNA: TGTGCCAGCAGCTATACAACAGATACGCAGTATTTT

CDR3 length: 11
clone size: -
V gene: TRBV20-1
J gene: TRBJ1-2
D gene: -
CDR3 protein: CSAKTGIHYTF
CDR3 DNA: TGCAGTGCTAAAACGGGGATACACTACACCTTC

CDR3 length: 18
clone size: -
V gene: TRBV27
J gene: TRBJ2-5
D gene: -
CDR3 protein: CASSLSYQTSGGILAQYF
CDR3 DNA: -

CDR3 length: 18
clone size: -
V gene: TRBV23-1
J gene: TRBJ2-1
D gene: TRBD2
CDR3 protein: CASSQSPSGPRGRDEQFF
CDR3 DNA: TGCGCCAGCAGTCAATCCCCTAGCGGGCCACGGGGCCGAGATGAGCAGTTCTTC

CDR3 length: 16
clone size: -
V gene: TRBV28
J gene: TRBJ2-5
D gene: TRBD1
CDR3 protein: CASSFQSTGGAETQYF
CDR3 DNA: TGTGCCAGCAGTTTCCAATCGACAGGGGGCGCGGAGACCCAGTACTTC

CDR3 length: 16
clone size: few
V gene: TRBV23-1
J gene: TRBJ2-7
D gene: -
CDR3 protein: CASSQISGQDSYEQYF
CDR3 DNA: TGCGCCAGCAGTCAAATAAGCGGGCAGGACTCCTACGAGCAGTACTTC

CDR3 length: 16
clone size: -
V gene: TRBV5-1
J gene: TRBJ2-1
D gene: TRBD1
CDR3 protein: CASSLHLRDSLNEQFF
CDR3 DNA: TGCGCCAGCAGCTTGCACCTCCGGGACAGCCTCAATGAGCAGTTCTTC

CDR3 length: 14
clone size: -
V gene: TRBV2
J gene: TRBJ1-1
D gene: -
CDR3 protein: CASSDLRENTEAFF
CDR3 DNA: TGTGCCAGCAGTGATTTACGGGAGAACACTGAAGCTTTCTTT

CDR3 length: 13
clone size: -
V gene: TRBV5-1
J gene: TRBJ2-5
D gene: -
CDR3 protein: CASGWRNQETQYF
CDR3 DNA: TGCGCCAGCGGCTGGCGGAACCAAGAGACCCAGTACTTC

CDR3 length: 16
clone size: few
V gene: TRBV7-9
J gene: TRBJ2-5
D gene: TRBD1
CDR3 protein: CASSLAYRQGRKTQYF
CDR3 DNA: TGTGCCAGCAGCTTAGCTTACCGACAGGGTAGAAAGACCCAGTACTTC

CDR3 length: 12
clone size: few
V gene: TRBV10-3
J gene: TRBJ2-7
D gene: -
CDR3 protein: CAISASLYEQYF
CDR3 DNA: TGTGCCATCAGTGCTAGCCTCTACGAGCAGTACTTC

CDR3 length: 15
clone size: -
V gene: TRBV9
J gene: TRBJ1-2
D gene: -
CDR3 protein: CASSVTSGTAYGYTF
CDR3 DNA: TGTGCCAGCAGCGTAACCTCCGGGACGGCCTATGGCTACACCTTC

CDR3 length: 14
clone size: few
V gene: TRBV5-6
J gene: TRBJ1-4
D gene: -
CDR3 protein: CASTEKAVNEKLFF
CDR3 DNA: TGTGCCAGCACGGAAAAGGCGGTTAATGAAAAACTGTTTTTT

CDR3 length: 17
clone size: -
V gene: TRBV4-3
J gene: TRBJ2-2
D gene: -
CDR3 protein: CASSRHARGSNTGELFF
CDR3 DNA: TGCGCCAGCAGCCGCCATGCGAGGGGCAGTAACACCGGGGAGCTGTTTTTT

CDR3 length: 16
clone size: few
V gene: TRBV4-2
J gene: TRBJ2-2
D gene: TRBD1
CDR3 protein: CASSRGTGGNTGELFF
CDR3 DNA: TGTGCCAGCAGCCGAGGGACAGGGGGCAACACCGGGGAGCTGTTTTTT

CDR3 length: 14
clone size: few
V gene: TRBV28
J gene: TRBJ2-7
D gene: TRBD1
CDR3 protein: CASTNGQGFHEQYF
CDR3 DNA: TGTGCCAGCACCAATGGACAGGGTTTTCACGAGCAGTACTTC

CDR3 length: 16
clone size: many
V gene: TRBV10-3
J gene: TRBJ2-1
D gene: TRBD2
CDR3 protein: CAISEFGAGAYNEQFF
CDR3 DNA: TGTGCCATCAGTGAGTTCGGAGCGGGGGCCTACAATGAGCAGTTCTTC

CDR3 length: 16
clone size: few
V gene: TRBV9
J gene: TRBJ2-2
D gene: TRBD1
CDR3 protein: CASSVVGQGNTGELFF
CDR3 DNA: TGTGCCAGCAGCGTAGTTGGACAGGGGAACACCGGGGAGCTGTTTTTT

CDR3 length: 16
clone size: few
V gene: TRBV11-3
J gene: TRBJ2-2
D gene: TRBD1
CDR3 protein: CASSERTGQPGGELFF
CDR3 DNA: TGTGCCAGCAGCGAACGGACAGGCCAGCCCGGCGGGGAGCTGTTTTTT

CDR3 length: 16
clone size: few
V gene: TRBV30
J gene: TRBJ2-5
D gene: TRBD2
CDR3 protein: CAWSVRKRGGLGTQYF
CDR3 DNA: TGTGCCTGGAGTGTACGGAAGCGGGGGGGCCTAGGGACCCAGTACTTC

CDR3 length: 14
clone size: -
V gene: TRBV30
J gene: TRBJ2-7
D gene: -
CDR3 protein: CAWRRDRVTYEQYF
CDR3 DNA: TGTGCCTGGAGGAGGGACCGGGTCACCTACGAGCAGTACTTC

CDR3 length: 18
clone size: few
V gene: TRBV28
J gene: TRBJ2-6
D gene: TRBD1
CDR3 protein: CASSSRTGPRSGANVLTF
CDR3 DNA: TGTGCCAGCAGTTCCCGGACAGGGCCTCGCTCTGGGGCCAACGTCCTGACTTTC

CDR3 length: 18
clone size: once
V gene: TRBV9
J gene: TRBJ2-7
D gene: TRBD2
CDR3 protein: CASSVGLAGDYLHYEQYF
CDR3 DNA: TGTGCCAGCAGCGTAGGGCTAGCGGGGGATTATCTCCACTACGAGCAGTACTTC

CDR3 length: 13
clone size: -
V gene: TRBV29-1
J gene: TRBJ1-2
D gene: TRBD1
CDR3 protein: CSVVGQGLYGYTF
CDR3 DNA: TGCAGCGTTGTAGGACAGGGATTGTATGGCTACACCTTC

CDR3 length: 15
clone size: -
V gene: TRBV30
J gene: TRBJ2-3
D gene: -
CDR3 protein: CAWSKLAWRTDTQYF
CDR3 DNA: TGTGCCTGGAGTAAGCTAGCGTGGCGCACAGATACGCAGTATTTT

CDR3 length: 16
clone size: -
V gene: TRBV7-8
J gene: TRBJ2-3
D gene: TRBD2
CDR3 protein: CASSQRPSGVTDTQYF
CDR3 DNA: TGTGCCAGCAGCCAACGGCCTAGCGGAGTCACAGATACGCAGTATTTT

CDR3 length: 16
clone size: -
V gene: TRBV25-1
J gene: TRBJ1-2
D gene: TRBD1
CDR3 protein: CASSTGGATPIYGYTF
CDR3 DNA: TGTGCCAGCTCAACAGGGGGCGCGACCCCAATCTATGGCTACACCTTC

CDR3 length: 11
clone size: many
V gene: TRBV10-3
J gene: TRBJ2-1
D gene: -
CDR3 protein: CAISRANEQFF
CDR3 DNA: TGTGCCATCAGCCGGGCCAATGAGCAGTTCTTC

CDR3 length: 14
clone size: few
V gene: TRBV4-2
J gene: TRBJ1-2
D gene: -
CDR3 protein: CASSPEAASYGYTF
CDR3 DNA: TGTGCCAGCAGCCCCGAAGCTGCGAGCTATGGCTACACCTTC

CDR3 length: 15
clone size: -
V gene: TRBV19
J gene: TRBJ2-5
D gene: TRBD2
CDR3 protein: CASSMRAGKMETQYF
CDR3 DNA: TGTGCCAGTAGTATGCGAGCGGGAAAGATGGAGACCCAGTACTTC

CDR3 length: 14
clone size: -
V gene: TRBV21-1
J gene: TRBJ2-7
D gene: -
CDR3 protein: CASSSGGGTYEQYF
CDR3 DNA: TGTGCCAGCAGTTCGGGTGGAGGGACCTACGAGCAGTACTTC

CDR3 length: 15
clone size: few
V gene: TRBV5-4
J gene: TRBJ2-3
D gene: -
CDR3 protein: CASSLGTVNQERQYF
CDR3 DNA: TGTGCCAGCAGCTTGGGGACAGTAAACCAAGAAAGGCAGTATTTT

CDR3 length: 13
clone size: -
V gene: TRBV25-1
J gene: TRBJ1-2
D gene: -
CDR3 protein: CASSEVGWRGYTF
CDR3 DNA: TGTGCCAGCAGTGAAGTAGGTTGGCGGGGCTACACCTTC

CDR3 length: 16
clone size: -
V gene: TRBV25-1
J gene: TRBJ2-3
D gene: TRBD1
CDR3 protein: CASSELGTGYTDTQYF
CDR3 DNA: TGTGCCAGCAGTGAACTCGGGACAGGGTACACAGATACGCAGTATTTT

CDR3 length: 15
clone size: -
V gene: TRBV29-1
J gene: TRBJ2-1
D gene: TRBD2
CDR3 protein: CSVRGLAGFFAPEFF
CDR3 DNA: TGCAGCGTGAGAGGACTAGCGGGATTCTTCGCCCCCGAGTTCTTC

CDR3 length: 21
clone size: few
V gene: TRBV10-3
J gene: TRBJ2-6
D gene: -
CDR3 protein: CAISSHYTQGRTPTGANVLTF
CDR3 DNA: TGTGCCATCAGCTCTCATTACACCCAGGGCAGGACTCCTACTGGGGCCAACGTCCTGACTTTC

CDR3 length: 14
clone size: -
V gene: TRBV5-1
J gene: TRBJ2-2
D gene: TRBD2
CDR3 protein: CASSVTSGGTELFF
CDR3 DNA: TGCGCCAGCAGCGTGACTAGCGGGGGGACCGAGCTGTTTTTT